This paragraph reports one T cell receptor (beta chain). Its antigen is undetermined. Recipients were bled about 28 days pretransplant and at posttransplant days 30, 100, 180. The sample is drawn from a study of T cell clonotyping in hematopoietic cell transplantation. Trimming left V 7 bases short and J 3 bases short, with 15 bases between. Germline CDR1 LNHDA, CDR2 SQIVND (reference sequence). The CDR3 has 14 amino acids. Generated by immunoSEQ multiplex PCR, the TCRdb table keeps only in-frame clones and is missing some. This sample yields 10,000 to 15,000 clones, of which roughly 92% are seen a single time; 7.8% belongs to the top ten. Whole-study results and caveats: After transplant, recipient diversity fell while pathologically expanded clonotypes grew through day 180. Higher Inverse Simpson Index values in graft donor and pretransplant recipient predicted broader posttransplant TCR diversity. At the given depth, recipient repertoires were over 97% de novo clonotypes.

The starting material was PBMCs, obtained 100 days after allogeneic stem cell transplant. The chain joins TRBV19 to TRBJ1-1; D may be TRBD1 (6 bases). This receptor was identified in a female patient aged 50 to 60 who had an allogeneic stem cell transplant from an unrelated donor, so the T cells may come from the graft donor. Some clones in this sample may be carry-over from other donors' samples. The CDR3 DNA sequence: TGTGCCAGTATCCCCGGGGGCCTGTACACTGAAGCTTTCTTT. Protein: CASIPGGLYTEAFF.